The present entry profiles one T cell receptor beta chain with its context. The data belong to a study of prognosis after radiotherapy for stage I lung cancer. CDR3 size: 14 residues. Germline V gene lookup returns CDR1 MDHEN and CDR2 SYDVKM. V lost 7 bases, J lost 5 bases, and 14 bases lay in between. The genomic DNA TCR beta CDR3 region underwent two rounds of multiplex PCR. With primers specific to each TRBV and TRBJ gene, the first-round PCR was performed. One entry per CDR3 protein, called by TCRdb with MiXCR from the multiplex PCR reads. The table has around 30,000 distinct CDR3 sequences, about 32% seen once; the top ten hold roughly 27%.

This TCR came from a donor aged 50 or older with non-small cell lung cancer. This chain joins TRBV28 and TRBJ2-2; D gene ambiguous. The sample here was PBMCs, taken before or after stereotactic body radiation therapy (not recorded which). The CDR3 region has the DNA TGTGCCAGCATCTCTACCCCCGCGACCGGGGAGCTGTTTTTT. Amino acid sequence: CASISTPATGELFF.